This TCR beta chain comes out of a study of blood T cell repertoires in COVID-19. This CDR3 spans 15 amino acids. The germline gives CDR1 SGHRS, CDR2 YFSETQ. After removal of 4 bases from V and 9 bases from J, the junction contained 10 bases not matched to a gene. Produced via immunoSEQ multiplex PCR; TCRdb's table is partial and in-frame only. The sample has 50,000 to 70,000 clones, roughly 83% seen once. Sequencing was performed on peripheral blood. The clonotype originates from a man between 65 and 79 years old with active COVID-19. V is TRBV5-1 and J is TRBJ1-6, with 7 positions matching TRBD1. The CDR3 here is CASSPRTGGSSPLHF. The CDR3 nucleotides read TGCGCCAGCAGCCCAAGGACAGGAGGGAGTTCACCCCTCCACTTT.